The T cell receptor (beta chain) described here comes from a study of vaccination and CD4 T cells after COVID-19. The V and J ends lost 8 bases and 2 bases respectively, with 19 bases between them. This CDR3 has 15 residues. The germline V gene has CDR1 SGHRS and CDR2 YFSETQ. Notes on this clonotype: The antigen remains undetermined.

Treatment denoted: approximately 9-day PBMC culture with coronavirus spike peptide pools or control peptides (ViraFEST assay). Gathered ahead of the COVID-19 pandemic (2011-2018) were the CD4+ T cells of the unexposed donor. Cultured CD4+ T cell DNA was sequenced using the Oncomine TCR Beta short-read assay. TCRdb processed the PCR reads anew with MiXCR; each CDR3 protein has one entry. The profile covers about 6,100 distinct CDR3 sequences, with just under 50% appearing a single time and around 54% taken by the ten largest. V is TRBV5-1 and J is TRBJ1-2; possibly TRBD1 for D (6 bases). This clonotype was obtained from a human donor in good health. Sequencing was carried out using CD4+ T cells from blood, cultured in vitro. The CDR3 DNA reads as TGCGCCAGTTCGATTGGGGGGGCCTCCAACTATGGCTACACCTTC. Translated, it gives CASSIGGASNYGYTF.